This T cell receptor beta chain derives from a study of cytomegalovirus exposure and HLA in healthy donors. Study-wide context: Roughly 86 million unique TCRs from HLA-typed donors made up an early data release. Study-level findings and limits: Specificity for CMV antigens was confirmed in vitro for a few of the CMV-associated chains. For most subjects, TCR beta sequences were reported to predict HLA-A and HLA-B alleles with accuracy.

Comments on this clone: The antigen is undetermined.

The V gene lost 3 bases and the J gene lost 2 bases, with 11 bases spanning the gap. The length of the CDR3 is 14 residues. Looked up from germline, CDR1 is SGHVS and CDR2 is FQNEAQ. Primers: 60 Vbeta forward and 13 Jbeta reverse. Measured with immunoSEQ multiplex PCR; TCRdb has only the in-frame clones, and not every one. The sample has 95,000 or so clones, 65% to 90% seen once. The specimen was PBMCs. This chain joins TRBV7-8 and TRBJ2-7; D call uncertain. The clonotype was recovered from a woman aged 65 to 85 in good health and CMV-seropositive. This CDR3 reads CASSFGQVTYEQYF. CDR3 nucleotide sequence: TGTGCCAGCAGCTTTGGCCAGGTTACCTACGAGCAGTACTTC.